A selection of T cell receptor beta chains follows, all from one sample in a study of T cell responses to AZD1222 COVID-19 vaccine. Only in-frame clones appear in the TCRdb table, and some are missing; sequencing was by immunoSEQ multiplex PCR. The repertoire consists of about 130,000 clones, with roughly 90% occurring once and the leading ten covering approximately 0.98%. This sample comprised peripheral blood, obtained 28 days after the second AZD1222 dose. The receptors come from an adult who received the AZD1222 COVID-19 vaccine. CDR3s include the opening cysteine and the closing phenylalanine or tryptophan. The D gene is left open where the match is weak. Clone size, where shown, is once, few, many, or a class for clones that have expanded.

>TRBV30|NA|NA|TRBJ2-5
CAWSGLGWGRRETQYF
TGTGCCTGGAGTGGTCTAGGCTGGGGGCGAAGGGAGACCCAGTACTTC
>TRBV28|once|NA|TRBJ1-2
CASRTDNYGYTF
TGTGCCAGCCGGACGGACAACTATGGCTACACCTTC
>TRBV5-8|NA|NA|TRBJ2-2
CASSLGLDTGELFF
TGTGCCAGCAGCTTGGGTCTCGACACCGGGGAGCTGTTTTTT
>TRBV7-6|NA|NA|TRBJ2-7
CASSLGGGYYEQYF
TGTGCCAGCAGCTTAGGAGGGGGATACTACGAGCAGTACTTC
>TRBV6-1|NA|NA|TRBJ1-2
CASSEARGAYGYTF
TGTGCCAGCAGTGAAGCGCGGGGGGCGTATGGCTACACCTTC
>TRBV6-5|NA|NA|TRBJ1-5
CASITGGWGMPQHF
TGTGCCAGCATCACGGGGGGCTGGGGGATGCCCCAGCATTTT
>TRBV11-2|NA|TRBD1|TRBJ2-5
CASSLSRQGPQYF
TGTGCCAGCAGCTTATCCCGACAGGGTCCCCAGTACTTC
>TRBV4-2|NA|TRBD1|TRBJ1-4
CASSQPTGNLEKLFF
TGTGCCAGCAGCCAACCGACAGGGAATTTGGAAAAACTGTTTTTT
>TRBV10-3|NA|TRBD1|TRBJ2-3
CAISEFPGQGADTQYF
TGTGCCATCAGTGAGTTTCCGGGACAGGGGGCAGATACGCAGTATTTT
>TRBV28|NA|NA|TRBJ2-3
CASTTGITDTQYF
TGTGCCAGCACCACCGGGATCACAGATACGCAGTATTTT
>TRBV24-1|NA|NA|TRBJ2-4
CATSDHYRGGGLAKNIQYF
TGTGCCACCAGTGATCACTACCGCGGGGGCGGACTAGCCAAAAACATTCAGTACTTC
>TRBV3-1/TRBV3-2|NA|NA|TRBJ2-6
CASSQGGGTARANVLTF
TGTGCCAGCAGCCAAGGTGGCGGTACGGCCCGGGCCAACGTCCTGACTTTC
>TRBV5-1|NA|TRBD1|TRBJ1-2
CASSLTGDPYGYTF
TGCGCCAGCAGCTTAACAGGGGATCCCTATGGCTACACCTTC
>TRBV7-3|NA|NA|TRBJ1-3
CASSLLGAGSGNTIYF
TGTGCCAGCAGCTTATTGGGGGCCGGCTCTGGAAACACCATATATTTT
>TRBV4-2|NA|TRBD1|TRBJ1-3
CASSQDQPGQANTIYF
TGTGCCAGCAGCCAAGATCAACCGGGACAGGCAAACACCATATATTTT
>TRBV4-1|NA|TRBD2|TRBJ2-5
CASSQERGGRETQYF
TGCGCCAGCAGCCAAGAAAGGGGCGGGAGAGAGACCCAGTACTTC
>TRBV19|NA|NA|TRBJ1-2
CASSRPTGYTGYTF
TGTGCCAGTAGTCGGCCGACGGGCTACACTGGCTACACCTTC
>TRBV9|NA|NA|TRBJ2-1
CASSVGAGSVGSYNEQFF
TGTGCCAGCAGCGTAGGAGCAGGGAGCGTGGGATCCTACAATGAGCAGTTCTTC
>TRBV7-3|once|TRBD1|TRBJ1-2
CASSFLADRGISGYTF
TGTGCCAGCAGCTTTTTGGCCGACAGGGGCATCTCGGGCTACACCTTC
>TRBV9|NA|NA|TRBJ2-7
CASSVARSSYEQYF
TGTGCCAGCAGCGTAGCCCGGAGCTCCTACGAGCAGTACTTC
>TRBV19|NA|NA|TRBJ1-2
CASSIAREEGYTF
TGTGCCAGTAGTATCGCCCGGGAGGAAGGCTACACCTTC
>TRBV15|NA|NA|TRBJ1-6
CATSRGRNSPLHF
TGTGCCACCAGCAGAGGGCGCAATTCACCCCTCCACTTT
>TRBV4-1|few|NA|TRBJ2-7
CASSQAAISLLYEQYF
TGCGCCAGCAGCCAAGCCGCGATTTCCCTACTCTACGAGCAGTACTTC
>TRBV5-4|NA|TRBD1|TRBJ1-1
CASSYVDRGTEAFF
TGTGCCAGCAGCTACGTCGACAGGGGCACTGAAGCTTTCTTT
>TRBV24-1|NA|NA|TRBJ1-1
CATTGGSDTEAFF
TGTGCCACCACGGGCGGGAGTGACACTGAAGCTTTCTTT
>TRBV29-1|NA|NA|TRBJ2-3
CSVEGWDTQYF
TGCAGCGTGGAGGGGTGGGATACGCAGTATTTT
>TRBV5-1|NA|NA|TRBJ1-2
CASSNEGRTDGYTF
TGCGCCAGCAGCAACGAGGGGAGGACGGATGGCTACACCTTC
>TRBV5-6|NA|TRBD2|TRBJ2-1
CASSLRRERSYNEQFF
TGTGCCAGCAGCTTGCGGCGGGAGCGTTCTTACAATGAGCAGTTCTTC
>TRBV29-1|NA|NA|TRBJ1-4
CSVARGVSEKLFF
TGCAGCGTTGCTCGGGGCGTGAGTGAAAAACTGTTTTTT
>TRBV5-6|NA|NA|TRBJ2-5
CASRYTGMETQYF
TGTGCCAGCAGGTATACAGGGATGGAGACCCAGTACTTC
>TRBV9|NA|TRBD2|TRBJ2-7
CASSVALAGRYEQYF
TGTGCCAGCAGCGTAGCTCTAGCGGGGCGATACGAGCAGTACTTC
>TRBV24-1|NA|NA|TRBJ1-1
CATRRDGNTEAFF
TGTGCCACCAGAAGGGACGGGAACACTGAAGCTTTCTTT
>TRBV6-5|NA|TRBD1|TRBJ1-6
CASSYTTGANNSPLHF
TGTGCCAGCAGTTACACGACAGGGGCCAATAATTCACCCCTCCACTTT
>TRBV11-3|NA|TRBD1|TRBJ2-2
CASSFGTGVGELFF
TGTGCCAGCAGCTTTGGGACAGGGGTCGGGGAGCTGTTTTTT
>TRBV5-1|NA|NA|TRBJ1-4
CASSYLQGDEKLFF
TGCGCCAGCAGCTATCTACAGGGAGATGAAAAACTGTTTTTT
>TRBV9|NA|NA|TRBJ1-2
CASSVAPEGVTGLERGGGHTF
TGTGCCAGCAGCGTAGCCCCAGAGGGTGTCACAGGACTGGAGAGGGGTGGTGGCCACACCTTC
>TRBV21-1|NA|NA|TRBJ1-4
CASSKGESTNEKLFF
TGTGCCAGCAGCAAGGGTGAATCAACTAATGAAAAACTGTTTTTT
>TRBV28|NA|TRBD2|TRBJ2-7
CASSLSGTFYEQYF
TGTGCCAGCAGTCTCAGCGGGACGTTCTACGAGCAGTACTTC
>TRBV7-5|NA|NA|TRBJ2-1
CARHGTSVHNEQFF
TGTGCCAGACATGGGACTAGCGTGCACAATGAGCAGTTCTTC
>TRBV5-1|NA|NA|TRBJ1-2
CASSLRTNSNYGYTF
TGCGCCAGCAGCTTGAGGACAAATAGTAACTATGGCTACACCTTC
>TRBV29-1|NA|TRBD1|TRBJ1-2
CSVNLGGGYTF
TGCAGCGTCAACCTAGGGGGCGGCTACACCTTC
>TRBV11-2|NA|TRBD2|TRBJ2-7
CASSLGLAGVTYEQYF
TGTGCCAGCAGCTTAGGGCTAGCGGGAGTTACCTACGAGCAGTACTTC
>TRBV4-2|NA|NA|TRBJ1-4
CASSQEGSQLNEKLFF
TGTGCCAGCAGCCAAGAGGGGAGTCAGCTTAATGAAAAACTGTTTTTT
>TRBV19|NA|NA|TRBJ2-2
CASSIPVNTGELFF
TGTGCCAGTAGTATCCCCGTCAACACCGGGGAGCTGTTTTTT
>TRBV28|NA|TRBD2|TRBJ2-7
CASNVQGTSGPFKQYF
TGTGCCAGCAACGTACAGGGGACTAGCGGGCCTTTCAAGCAGTACTTC
>TRBV24-1|NA|TRBD1|TRBJ2-1
CATSQGVGEQFF
TGTGCCACCTCTCAGGGGGTGGGTGAGCAGTTCTTC
>TRBV18|NA|NA|TRBJ2-6
CASSPGGSSSGANVLTF
TGTGCCAGCTCACCTGGGGGGTCGAGCTCTGGGGCCAACGTCCTGACTTTC
>TRBV6-5|NA|NA|TRBJ1-5
CASRRGGSNQPQHF
TGTGCCAGCAGACGGGGGGGTAGCAATCAGCCCCAGCATTTT
>TRBV6-1|NA|TRBD1|TRBJ2-3
CASSGKAGGSTDTQYF
TGTGCCAGCAGTGGAAAGGCAGGGGGCTCGACAGATACGCAGTATTTT